Below are 32 T cell receptor beta chains sequenced from a single sample in a study of control samples from healthy donors and cancer patients. Sequenced by immunoSEQ multiplex PCR; TCRdb stores in-frame clones only, minus some. The sample contains about 160,000 clones, approximately 94% of which appear only once. Sequences were obtained from PBMCs. These receptors were taken from a man aged 55-75 years with colorectal cancer.

The V call is TRBV7-6, the J call TRBJ2-5, with 7 positions matching TRBD1. CDR1 is SGHVS, CDR2 FNYEAQ, per germline. V lost 4 bases to trimming and J lost 4 bases; unmatched junction nucleotides: 3. CDR3 length: 13 residues. The CDR3 coding sequence is TGTGCCAGCAGCTCGGGACAGACAGAGACCCAGTACTTC. This encodes CASSSGQTETQYF.

V is TRBV18 and J is TRBJ2-7, with TRBD1 identical over 7 bases. The CDR3 totals 13 residues. V lost 4 bases to trimming and J lost 9 bases; unmatched junction nucleotides: 9. The V gene's germline CDR1 is KGHSH and CDR2 LQKENI. The CDR3 protein is CASSLTGDSGQYF. Here the CDR3 DNA reads TGTGCCAGCTCACTTACAGGGGATAGTGGGCAGTACTTC.

The chain employs TRBV7-9 and TRBJ2-5, with D unclear. V dropped 5 bases and J dropped 5 bases, with 15 bases sitting between them. The CDR3 length is 14 residues. Germline V CDR1 and CDR2: SEHNR, FQNEAQ (reference sequence). CDR3 loop: CASSLRAPGETQYF. DNA for the CDR3: TGTGCCAGCAGCCTTAGGGCCCCCGGGGAGACCCAGTACTTC. Full variable domain (outside the CDR3, taken from reference TRBV7-9 and TRBJ2-5): DTGVSQNPRHKITKRGQNVTFRCDPISEHNRLYWYRQTLGQGPEFLTYFQNEAQLEKSRLLSDRFSAERPKGSFSTLEIQRTEQGDSAMYLCASSLRAPGETQYFGPGTRLLVL.

This clone was seen just once. This CDR3 reads CASSIDRGGRYGYTF. The CDR3 nucleotides read TGTGCCAGTAGTATAGATCGGGGGGGGAGATATGGCTACACCTTC. V usage is TRBV19 and J usage is TRBJ1-2; TRBD1 might be the D (5 bases). This CDR3 comprises 15 residues. CDR1 is LNHDA, CDR2 SQIVND, per germline (reference sequence). V lost 0 bases and J lost 5, with 13 bases in between.

The chain links TRBV30 to TRBJ2-7, with D unclear. The CDR3 sequence is 14 residues long. Germline V lookup: CDR1 GTSNPN, CDR2 SVGIG (reference sequence). Deletions cut 2 bases from V and 2 bases from J, with 13 bases between. CDR3 DNA sequence: TGTGCCTGGAGTTTATCTGACGCAGCCTACGAGCAGTACTTC. Its translation is CAWSLSDAAYEQYF.

V usage is TRBV4-2 and J usage is TRBJ1-2; 9 bases line up with TRBD1. Trimming removed 0 bases from V and 8 bases from J; junction bases left unmatched: 7. Germline CDR1 and CDR2: LGHNA and YNFKEQ. This CDR3 is built from 15 residues. The CDR3 here is CASSQDRDRASGYTF. CDR3 sequence (DNA): TGTGCCAGCAGCCAAGACCGGGACAGGGCAAGCGGCTACACCTTC.

This chain joins TRBV6-2 or TRBV6-3 and TRBJ1-2; D not resolved. Trimming removed 4 bases from V and 2 bases from J, with 17 bases in between. CDR3 length: 16 amino acids. Germline V gives CDR1 MNHEY, CDR2 SVGEGT. CDR3 sequence reads: CASSSPYLKRNYGYTF. CDR3 DNA sequence: TGTGCCAGCAGTTCCCCCTACCTGAAACGGAACTATGGCTACACCTTC.

The genes are TRBV18 and TRBJ2-5; D uncertain. The CDR3 contains 14 residues. The germline V gene has CDR1 KGHSH and CDR2 LQKENI. With 3 bases removed from V and 4 bases from J, the gap between germline ends came to 12 bases. CDR3 in amino acids: CASSPRDPPETQYF. The CDR3 DNA sequence: TGTGCCAGCTCACCGCGTGACCCACCAGAGACCCAGTACTTC. The entire variable domain, with the rest obtained from reference TRBV18 and TRBJ2-5, is as follows: NAGVMQNPRHLVRRRGQEARLRCSPMKGHSHVYWYRQLPEEGLKFMVYLQKENIIDESGMPKERFSAEFPKEGPSILRIQQVVRGDSAAYFCASSPRDPPETQYFGPGTRLLVL.

The chain links TRBV6-6 to TRBJ2-6, with D uncertain. The CDR3 sequence is 15 residues long. Germline V gene data show CDR1 as MNHNY and CDR2 as SVGAGI (reference sequence). V was clipped by 6 bases and J by 2 bases, with 11 bases between them. Here the CDR3 DNA reads TGTGCCAGCAGCGGTCGGGTAGCTGGGGCCAACGTCCTGACTTTC. As protein: CASSGRVAGANVLTF.

This chain joins TRBV3-1 (or the pseudogene TRBV3-2) and TRBJ2-3; D call uncertain. Per germline, CDR1 LGHDT and CDR2 YNNKEL (reference sequence). V dropped 6 bases and J dropped 0 bases, with 7 bases sitting between them. The CDR3 covers 13 residues. The CDR3 loop reads CASRQPSTDTQYF. The CDR3 DNA sequence: TGTGCCAGCAGGCAGCCTAGCACAGATACGCAGTATTTT.

The V call is TRBV19, the J call TRBJ1-2; D remains ambiguous. The germline V gene encodes CDR1 LNHDA and CDR2 SQIVND (reference sequence). The V and J ends lost 0 bases and 4 bases respectively, with 6 bases between them. CDR3 size: 13 residues. The CDR3 sequence: CASSIEGRYGYTF. The CDR3 region has the DNA TGTGCCAGTAGTATAGAGGGTCGCTATGGCTACACCTTC.

The chain links TRBV5-8 to TRBJ1-2; no reliable D call. This CDR3 has 14 residues. Germline-derived CDR1 and CDR2 are SGHTS and YDEGEE. V lost 1 base and J lost 0, with 7 bases in between. CDR3 nucleotides: TGTGCCAGCAGCTTGCGTGTGGCTAACTATGGCTACACCTTC. Its protein is CASSLRVANYGYTF. The variable domain in full, completed from reference TRBV5-8 and TRBJ1-2, reads EAGVTQSPTHLIKTRGQQATLRCSPISGHTSVYWYQQALGLGLQFLLWYDEGEERNRGNFPPRFSGRQFPNYSSELNVNALELEDSALYLCASSLRVANYGYTFGSGTRLTVV.

CDR3 loop: CASSSRTGTTDTQYF. DNA for the CDR3: TGTGCCAGCAGCTCCCGGACAGGGACCACAGATACGCAGTATTTT. The J gene is TRBJ2-3, the V gene TRBV5-6; 8 positions match TRBD1. This CDR3 comprises 15 residues. Germline loops: CDR1 SGHDT, CDR2 YYEEEE. J lost 2 bases, V lost 3 bases, and 5 bases had no gene match. Complete variable domain (other parts from reference TRBV5-6 and TRBJ2-3): DAGVTQSPTHLIKTRGQQVTLRCSPKSGHDTVSWYQQALGQGPQFIFQYYEEEERQRGNFPDRFSGHQFPNYSSELNVNALLLGDSALYLCASSSRTGTTDTQYFGPGTRLTVL.

CDR3 residues: CASSSEHWDYGYTF. CDR3 DNA sequence: TGTGCCAGCAGCTCGGAGCACTGGGACTATGGCTACACCTTC. The chain employs TRBV21-1 and TRBJ1-2. TRBV21-1 is given as a pseudogene. The CDR3 is 14 residues long.

The chain recombines TRBV29-1 with TRBJ1-5; no definite D call. The length of the CDR3 is 15 residues. Germline CDR1 and CDR2: SQVTM and ANQGSEA. V was clipped by 5 bases and J by 0 bases, with 14 bases between them. This CDR3 is CSVIDPENSNQPQHF. DNA of the CDR3: TGCAGCGTTATAGACCCAGAGAATAGCAATCAGCCCCAGCATTTT.

The chain uses TRBV4-1 and TRBJ2-3; D gene uncertain. V lost 1 base and J 2 bases, leaving 10 bases between the germline ends. The CDR3 sequence is 15 residues long. Germline lookup yields CDR1 MGHRA and CDR2 YSYEKL. For the CDR3, the DNA is TGCGCCAGCAGCCAAGTGTCCTTGTACACAGATACGCAGTATTTT. Protein product: CASSQVSLYTDTQYF.

The chain carries TRBV5-4 and TRBJ2-5; 7 positions match TRBD1. Germline CDR1 reads SGHNT; CDR2 reads YYREEE (reference sequence). After removal of 2 bases from V and 2 bases from J, the junction contained 9 bases not matched to a gene. This CDR3 region has 16 residues. The CDR3 reads CASSFPPGQSQETQYF. CDR3 nucleotides: TGTGCCAGCAGCTTTCCTCCGGGACAGTCTCAAGAGACCCAGTACTTC.

This clone was detected a few times. The CDR3 DNA follows: TGTGCCGTGCAGCTTTGGGGTGTCGTGGGCACCGGGGAAACAGAGACCCAGTACTTC. Translated, it gives CAVQLWGVVGTGETETQYF. The V gene is TRBV7-9, the J gene TRBJ2-5; D possibly corresponds to TRBD2 (5 bases). CDR3 length: 19 residues. The germline CDR1 and CDR2 sequences are SEHNR and FQNEAQ (reference sequence). V was trimmed by 11 bases and J by 4 bases, leaving 35 bases between them. The entire variable domain, with the rest obtained from reference TRBV7-9 and TRBJ2-5, is as follows: DTGVSQNPRHKITKRGQNVTFRCDPISEHNRLYWYRQTLGQGPEFLTYFQNEAQLEKSRLLSDRFSAERPKGSFSTLEIQRTEQGDSAMYLCAVQLWGVVGTGETETQYFGPGTRLLVL.

The genes are TRBV5-4 and TRBJ2-5; perhaps TRBD2 as D (6 bases). Trimming took 3 bases from V and 4 from J, leaving 13 bases between them. CDR3 length equals 14 residues. Germline values: CDR1 SGHNT, CDR2 YYREEE (reference sequence). In nucleotides, the CDR3 is TGTGCCAGCAGCTGGGGGACTTTCCTAGAGACCCAGTACTTC. Its protein product is CASSWGTFLETQYF.

The rearrangement links TRBV4-1 to TRBJ2-5; TRBD1 matches 7 bases. CDR3 size: 14 residues. V was pared by 4 bases and J by 2 bases, with 4 bases of the junction left unmatched. Germline values: CDR1 MGHRA, CDR2 YSYEKL. The CDR3 sequence is CASSPPDRQETQYF. Here the CDR3 DNA reads TGCGCCAGCAGCCCCCCGGACAGGCAAGAGACCCAGTACTTC.

The CDR3, as DNA: TGTGCCTGGACCAAACCGGAGGGGGCGGGAGGCTACACCTTC. It codes for CAWTKPEGAGGYTF. The chain couples TRBV30 to TRBJ1-2; 7 nucleotides line up with TRBD1. CDR1 is GTSNPN, CDR2 SVGIG, per germline (reference sequence). The CDR3 is 14 amino acids. V lost 4 bases and J lost 8; bases outside the gene matches: 13.

This clone was counted a single time. J is TRBJ2-3 and V is TRBV4-2; no reliable D call. In germline, CDR1 is LGHNA, CDR2 YNFKEQ. The CDR3 runs to 13 residues. V was shortened by 4 bases and J by 0 bases, with 5 bases between the two germline ends. This CDR3 reads CASSPPSTDTQYF. The CDR3 coding sequence is TGTGCCAGCAGCCCCCCCAGCACAGATACGCAGTATTTT.

The chain uses TRBV25-1 and TRBJ1-3, with D unresolved. Per the germline V gene, CDR1 is MGHDK and CDR2 is SYGVNS. The CDR3 runs to 14 residues. V lost 3 bases and J lost 4, with 10 bases in between. The CDR3 is CASSEFGAGNTIYF. DNA for the CDR3: TGTGCCAGCAGTGAGTTTGGAGCCGGAAACACCATATATTTT.

The chain recombines TRBV2 with TRBJ1-6, with D uncertain. This CDR3 has 15 amino acids. V shed 3 bases and J shed 3 bases, with 9 bases lying between them. Germline loops: CDR1 SNHLY, CDR2 FYNNEI. This CDR3 is CASSDHQYYNSPLHF. The DNA of the CDR3 is TGTGCCAGCAGTGATCATCAGTACTATAATTCACCCCTCCACTTT.

The chain carries TRBV2 and TRBJ2-3; 9 positions match TRBD2. CDR3 length: 14 residues. Germline V gene data show CDR1 as SNHLY and CDR2 as FYNNEI. V lost 6 bases and J lost 2; bases outside the gene matches: 3. The CDR3 DNA reads as TGTGCCAGCAGGCGGGGGGGGGTCACAGATACGCAGTATTTT. This sequence encodes CASRRGGVTDTQYF. The whole variable domain, remainder taken from reference TRBV2 and TRBJ2-3, is EPEVTQTPSHQVTQMGQEVILRCVPISNHLYFYWYRQILGQKVEFLVSFYNNEISEKSEIFDDQFSVERPDGSNFTLKIRSTKLEDSAMYFCASRRGGVTDTQYFGPGTRLTVL.

The rearrangement uses TRBV4-1 and TRBJ2-7; D is uncertain. This CDR3 contains 15 residues. In germline, CDR1 is MGHRA, CDR2 YSYEKL. Trimming cost V 0 bases and J 1 base, with 10 bases left between them. CDR3 protein: CASSQEGYESYEQYF. DNA for the CDR3: TGCGCCAGCAGCCAAGAAGGGTATGAATCCTACGAGCAGTACTTC.

The rearrangement uses TRBV7-8 and TRBJ1-3, with D hard to call. Germline V lookup: CDR1 SGHVS, CDR2 FQNEAQ. There are 15 residues in the CDR3. V lost 1 base to trimming and J lost 0 bases, with 7 bases between them. The CDR3 loop reads CASSLGGYSGNTIYF. CDR3 in DNA: TGTGCCAGCAGCTTAGGAGGTTACTCTGGAAACACCATATATTTT. The variable domain in full, with the rest retrieved from reference TRBV7-8 and TRBJ1-3, is GAGVSQSPRYKVAKRGQDVALRCDPISGHVSLFWYQQALGQGPEFLTYFQNEAQLDKSGLPSDRFFAERPEGSVSTLKIQRTQQEDSAVYLCASSLGGYSGNTIYFGEGSWLTVV.

V is TRBV6-6 and J is TRBJ1-2; D not certain. V lost 6 bases, J lost 1 base, and 15 bases lay in between. Germline assignment: CDR1 MNHNY and CDR2 SVGAGI (reference sequence). There are 15 residues in the CDR3. The CDR3 protein is CASSPRPGNNYGYTF. Written as DNA, the CDR3 is TGTGCCAGCAGCCCCCGACCGGGTAATAACTATGGCTACACCTTC.

V and J are TRBV9 and TRBJ2-7; 9 bases are a match to TRBD1. This CDR3 contains 14 residues. The J segment lost 2 bases and the V segment lost 6 bases, leaving 6 bases of the junction unmatched. From germline, CDR1 is SGDLS and CDR2 YYNGEE. CDR3 nucleotide sequence: TGTGCCAGCAACCCGGGACAGGGTCCCTACGAGCAGTACTTC. Translated: CASNPGQGPYEQYF.

The chain carries TRBV19 and TRBJ2-5, with D possibly TRBD2 on 6 matching bases. This CDR3 contains 13 residues. The ends were cut back, 4 bases at V and 3 bases at J, with 9 bases in the middle. CDR1 is LNHDA and CDR2 is SQIVND in the germline V gene (reference sequence). The CDR3: CASSNIAEETQYF. The CDR3 coding sequence is TGTGCCAGTAGTAATATAGCGGAAGAGACCCAGTACTTC.

The chain couples TRBV3-1 (or the pseudogene TRBV3-2) to TRBJ2-1; D may be TRBD1 (5 bases). The CDR3 covers 14 residues. The germline V gene has CDR1 LGHDT and CDR2 YNNKEL (reference sequence). Trimming removed 3 bases at V and 6 bases at J, with 12 bases between. The CDR3 region is CASSQSQRGNEQFF. CDR3 coding DNA: TGTGCCAGCAGCCAGTCTCAAAGGGGCAATGAGCAGTTCTTC.

This clone appeared once. V gene TRBV24-1 combines with J gene TRBJ1-2, with D tentatively TRBD1 (5 bases). There are 17 residues in the CDR3. Per germline, CDR1 KGHDR and CDR2 SFDVKD. Trimming took 1 base from V and 4 from J, leaving 18 bases between them. CDR3 DNA sequence: TGTGCCACCAGTGATTTCTCCCAAAAGACAGCGGGCTATGGCTACACCTTC. This gives the protein CATSDFSQKTAGYGYTF.